A selection of T cell receptor beta chains follows, all from one sample in a study of cytomegalovirus exposure and HLA in healthy donors. Measured with immunoSEQ multiplex PCR; TCRdb has only the in-frame clones, and not every one. Of 90,000 to 100,000 clones in the sample, less than 70% were seen once. Material for sequencing was PBMCs. The receptors derive from a man aged 45-60 years in good health and CMV-seronegative. CDR3s include the opening cysteine and the closing phenylalanine or tryptophan. The D gene is left open where the match is weak. Not every row has a clone size; where given, it reads once, few, many or a size class.

j_gene: TRBJ2-5
v_gene: TRBV5-6
abundance: NA
d_gene: NA
CDR3aa: CASSLPQTKETQYF
CDR3nt: TGTGCCAGCAGCTTACCCCAAACTAAAGAGACCCAGTACTTC

j_gene: TRBJ2-7
v_gene: TRBV6-5
abundance: once
d_gene: NA
CDR3aa: CASSYLRGLATYEQYF
CDR3nt: TGTGCCAGCAGTTACCTCAGGGGATTAGCAACCTACGAGCAGTACTTC

j_gene: TRBJ2-5
v_gene: TRBV18
abundance: NA
d_gene: TRBD2
CDR3aa: CASSPMTSGRQETQYF
CDR3nt: TGTGCCAGCTCACCAATGACTAGCGGGAGGCAAGAGACCCAGTACTTC

j_gene: TRBJ1-2
v_gene: TRBV7-2
abundance: NA
d_gene: TRBD1
CDR3aa: CASSYRTGVSYGYTF
CDR3nt: TGTGCCAGCAGTTACCGGACAGGGGTTTCCTATGGCTACACCTTC

j_gene: TRBJ1-5
v_gene: TRBV7-9
abundance: NA
d_gene: TRBD1
CDR3aa: CASSSTGQGNQPQHF
CDR3nt: TGTGCCAGCAGCTCCACAGGACAGGGCAATCAGCCCCAGCATTTT

j_gene: TRBJ1-1
v_gene: TRBV4-3
abundance: few
d_gene: TRBD1
CDR3aa: CASSQEPRGTEAFF
CDR3nt: TGCGCCAGCAGCCAAGAACCCAGGGGGACTGAAGCTTTCTTT

j_gene: TRBJ2-2
v_gene: TRBV7-3
abundance: NA
d_gene: NA
CDR3aa: CASTLKRGDTGELFF
CDR3nt: TGTGCCAGCACCTTAAAAAGGGGCGACACCGGGGAGCTGTTTTTT

j_gene: TRBJ2-1
v_gene: TRBV11-3
abundance: NA
d_gene: NA
CDR3aa: CASSAGVSSYNEQFF
CDR3nt: TGTGCCAGCAGCGCCGGGGTTAGCTCCTACAATGAGCAGTTCTTC

j_gene: TRBJ2-3
v_gene: TRBV7-2
abundance: few
d_gene: TRBD2
CDR3aa: CASSLGGLAGGMTDTQYF
CDR3nt: TGTGCCAGCAGCTTAGGGGGACTAGCGGGGGGCATGACAGATACGCAGTATTTT

j_gene: TRBJ2-3
v_gene: TRBV6-6
abundance: NA
d_gene: NA
CDR3aa: CASSKGYTQYF
CDR3nt: TGTGCCAGCAGCAAGGGGTATACGCAGTATTTT

j_gene: TRBJ2-7
v_gene: TRBV29-1
abundance: NA
d_gene: NA
CDR3aa: CSVNEAYEQYF
CDR3nt: TGCAGCGTTAACGAGGCCTACGAGCAGTACTTC

j_gene: TRBJ1-3
v_gene: TRBV28
abundance: NA
d_gene: NA
CDR3aa: CASSEYGNTIYF
CDR3nt: TGTGCCAGCAGTGAATACGGGAACACCATATATTTT

j_gene: TRBJ2-3
v_gene: TRBV14
abundance: NA
d_gene: NA
CDR3aa: CASSQDRVLSGSGTDTQYF
CDR3nt: TGTGCCAGCAGCCAAGATCGGGTCTTGAGCGGAAGTGGCACAGATACGCAGTATTTT

j_gene: TRBJ1-6
v_gene: TRBV28
abundance: once
d_gene: TRBD1
CDR3aa: CASSLFGTGGYNSPLHF
CDR3nt: TGTGCCAGCAGTTTATTCGGGACAGGGGGCTATAATTCACCCCTCCACTTT

j_gene: TRBJ2-5
v_gene: TRBV4-3
abundance: NA
d_gene: NA
CDR3aa: CASSQDYSKQETQYF
CDR3nt: TGCGCCAGCAGCCAAGACTACTCGAAACAAGAGACCCAGTACTTC

j_gene: TRBJ2-3
v_gene: TRBV7-6
abundance: few
d_gene: NA
CDR3aa: CASSPRTPPTQYF
CDR3nt: TGTGCCAGCAGCCCGCGGACTCCTCCGACGCAGTATTTT

j_gene: TRBJ2-4
v_gene: TRBV18
abundance: NA
d_gene: TRBD1
CDR3aa: CASSRSSGTGVLAKNIQYF
CDR3nt: TGTGCCAGCTCACGAAGTTCCGGGACAGGCGTACTAGCCAAAAACATTCAGTACTTC

j_gene: TRBJ1-2
v_gene: TRBV15
abundance: once
d_gene: NA
CDR3aa: CATSSGQYGYTF
CDR3nt: TGTGCCACCAGCTCCGGACAGTATGGCTACACCTTC

j_gene: TRBJ2-5
v_gene: TRBV7-9
abundance: NA
d_gene: NA
CDR3aa: CASSLIVWGPETQYF
CDR3nt: TGTGCCAGCAGCTTGATTGTGTGGGGGCCGGAGACCCAGTACTTC

j_gene: TRBJ2-1
v_gene: TRBV4-2
abundance: NA
d_gene: TRBD2
CDR3aa: CASSQVLAGGPNEQFF
CDR3nt: TGTGCCAGCAGCCAAGTACTAGCGGGGGGGCCCAATGAGCAGTTCTTC

j_gene: TRBJ1-1
v_gene: TRBV6-5
abundance: NA
d_gene: NA
CDR3aa: CASIIQGLGTEAFF
CDR3nt: TGTGCCAGCATTATACAGGGTTTGGGAACTGAAGCTTTCTTT

j_gene: TRBJ2-1
v_gene: TRBV6-5
abundance: NA
d_gene: NA
CDR3aa: CASSFFSSYNEQFF
CDR3nt: TGTGCCAGCAGTTTCTTTAGCTCCTACAATGAGCAGTTCTTC